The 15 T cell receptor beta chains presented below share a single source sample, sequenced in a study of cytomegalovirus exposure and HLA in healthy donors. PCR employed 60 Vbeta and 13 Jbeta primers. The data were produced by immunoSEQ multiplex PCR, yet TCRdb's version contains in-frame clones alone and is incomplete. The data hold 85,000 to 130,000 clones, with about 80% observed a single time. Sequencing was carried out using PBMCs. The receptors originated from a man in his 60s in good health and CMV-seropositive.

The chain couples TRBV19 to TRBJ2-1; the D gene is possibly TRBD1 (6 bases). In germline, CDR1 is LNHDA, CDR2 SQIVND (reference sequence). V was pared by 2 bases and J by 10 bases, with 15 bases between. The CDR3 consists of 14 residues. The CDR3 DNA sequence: TGTGCCAGTAGTATAAATTGGGACACCAAAGAGCAGTTCTTC. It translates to CASSINWDTKEQFF.

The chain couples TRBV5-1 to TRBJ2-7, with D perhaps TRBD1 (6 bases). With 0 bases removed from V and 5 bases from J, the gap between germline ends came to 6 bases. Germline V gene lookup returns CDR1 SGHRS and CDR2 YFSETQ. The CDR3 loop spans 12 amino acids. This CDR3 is CASSLEGDEQYF. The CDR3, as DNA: TGCGCCAGCAGCTTGGAGGGGGACGAGCAGTACTTC.

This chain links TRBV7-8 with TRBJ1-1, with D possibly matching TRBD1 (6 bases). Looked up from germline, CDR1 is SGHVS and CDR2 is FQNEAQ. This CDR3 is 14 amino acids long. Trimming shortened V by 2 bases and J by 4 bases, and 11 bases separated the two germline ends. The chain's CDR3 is CASSLPQGSTEAFF. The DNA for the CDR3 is TGTGCCAGCAGCTTACCCCAGGGGAGCACTGAAGCTTTCTTT.

The CDR3, as DNA: TGTGCCTGGAGTGGGGACCCCCAGGGGAATTCACCCCTCCACTTT. Its translation is CAWSGDPQGNSPLHF. This chain joins TRBV30 and TRBJ1-6, with a possible D match to TRBD1 (6 bases). With 1 base removed from V and 7 bases from J, the gap between germline ends came to 14 bases. Germline CDR1 is GTSNPN and CDR2 is SVGIG (reference sequence). The CDR3 runs to 15 residues.

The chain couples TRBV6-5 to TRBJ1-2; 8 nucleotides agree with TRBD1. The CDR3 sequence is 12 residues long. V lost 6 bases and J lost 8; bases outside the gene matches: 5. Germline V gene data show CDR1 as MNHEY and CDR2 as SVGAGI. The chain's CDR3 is CASRDRVGGYTF. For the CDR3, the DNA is TGTGCCAGCAGGGACAGGGTTGGGGGCTACACCTTC.

Here the CDR3 reads CASSYPITGNHYGYTF. DNA of the CDR3: TGTGCCAGCAGTTACCCCATCACAGGGAACCACTATGGCTACACCTTC. This chain links TRBV6-5 with TRBJ1-2, with D perhaps TRBD1 (6 bases). The germline V gene encodes CDR1 MNHEY and CDR2 SVGAGI. V lost 2 bases and J lost 3, with 16 bases in between. CDR3 length: 16 amino acids.

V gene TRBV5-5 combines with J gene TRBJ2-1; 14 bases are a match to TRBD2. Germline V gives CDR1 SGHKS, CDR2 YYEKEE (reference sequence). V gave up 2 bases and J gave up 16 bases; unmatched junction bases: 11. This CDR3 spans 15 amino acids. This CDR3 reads CASSLQTSGGGKVFF. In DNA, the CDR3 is TGTGCCAGCAGCTTACAGACTAGCGGGGGGGGGAAGGTTTTCTTC.

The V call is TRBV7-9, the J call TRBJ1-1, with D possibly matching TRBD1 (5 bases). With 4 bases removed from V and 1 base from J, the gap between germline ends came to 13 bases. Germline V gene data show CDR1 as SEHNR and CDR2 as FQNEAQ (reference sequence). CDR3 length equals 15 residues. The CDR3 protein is CASSSGTGENTEAFF. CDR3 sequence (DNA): TGTGCCAGCAGCTCTGGGACGGGGGAGAACACTGAAGCTTTCTTT.

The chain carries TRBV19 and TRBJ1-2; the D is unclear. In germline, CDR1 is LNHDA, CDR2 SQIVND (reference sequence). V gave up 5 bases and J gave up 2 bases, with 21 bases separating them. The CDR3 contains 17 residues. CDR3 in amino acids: CASSGKGDENSNYGYTF. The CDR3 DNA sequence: TGTGCCAGTAGTGGTAAGGGAGATGAGAACAGCAACTATGGCTACACCTTC.

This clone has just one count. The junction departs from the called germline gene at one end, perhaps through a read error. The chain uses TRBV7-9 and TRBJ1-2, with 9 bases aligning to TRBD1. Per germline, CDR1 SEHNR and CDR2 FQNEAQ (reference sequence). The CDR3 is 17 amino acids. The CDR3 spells CSSSSPPGTGRGYGYTF. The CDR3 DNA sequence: TGTTCCAGCAGCTCCCCCCCCGGGACAGGGAGAGGCTATGGCTACACCTTC.

DNA of the CDR3: TGTGCCAGCAGTGAACAGGGACAGGACTATGGCTACACCTTC. This encodes CASSEQGQDYGYTF. The chain joins TRBV2 to TRBJ1-2; 8 bases match TRBD1. Trimming removed 2 bases from V and 3 bases from J; junction bases left unmatched: 2. Germline CDR1 and CDR2: SNHLY and FYNNEI. This CDR3 has 14 amino acids.

CDR3 protein: CASSLISNTEAFF. For the CDR3, the DNA is TGTGCCAGCAGCTTGATATCGAACACTGAAGCTTTCTTT. The chain recombines TRBV5-5 with TRBJ1-1, with D hard to call. V was shortened by 1 base and J by 1 base, with 5 bases between the two germline ends. The CDR3 contains 13 residues. Germline V gene lookup returns CDR1 SGHKS and CDR2 YYEKEE (reference sequence).

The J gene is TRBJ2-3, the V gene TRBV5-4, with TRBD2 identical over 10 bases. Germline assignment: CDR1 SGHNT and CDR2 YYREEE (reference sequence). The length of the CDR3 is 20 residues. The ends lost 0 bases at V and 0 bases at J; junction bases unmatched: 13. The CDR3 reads CASSLDAGLATWWSTDTQYF. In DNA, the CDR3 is TGTGCCAGCAGCTTGGATGCGGGACTAGCGACCTGGTGGAGCACAGATACGCAGTATTTT.

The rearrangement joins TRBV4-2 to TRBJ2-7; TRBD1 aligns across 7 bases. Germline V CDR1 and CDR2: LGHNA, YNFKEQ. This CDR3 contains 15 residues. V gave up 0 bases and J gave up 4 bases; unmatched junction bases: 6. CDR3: CASSQDYRDSYEQYF. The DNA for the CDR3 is TGTGCCAGCAGCCAAGACTACAGGGACAGTTACGAGCAGTACTTC.

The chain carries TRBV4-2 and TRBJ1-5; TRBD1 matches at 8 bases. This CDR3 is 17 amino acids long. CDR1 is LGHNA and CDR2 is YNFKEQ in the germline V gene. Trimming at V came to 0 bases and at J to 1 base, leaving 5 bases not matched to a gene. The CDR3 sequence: CASSQDPWTGSNQPQHF. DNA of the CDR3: TGTGCCAGCAGCCAAGATCCTTGGACAGGGAGCAATCAGCCCCAGCATTTT.